Shown below are 5 T cell receptor beta chains from a single sample sequenced in a study of blood T cell repertoires in COVID-19 (TCRdb year 2020). Library prep was done by the immunoSEQ multiplex PCR assay. TCRdb stores this immuneACCESS table with in-frame sequences only. Part of the clones is absent; in the studies checked, under half of the shortfall reflects unresolved V genes, and no reason is known for the rest. Counted in this sample were more than 150,000 clones; around 79% of them appeared once. The top ten clones comprise 15% to 20% of the sample. Material: peripheral blood. These receptors originate from a man in his 60s with active or convalescent COVID-19.

In this sample, this clone turned up once. V gene TRBV6-2 or TRBV6-3 combines with J gene TRBJ2-7, with TRBD2 identical over 10 bases. V shed 4 bases and J 4 bases; nucleotides not matched to a gene: 1. This CDR3 spans 13 amino acids. The germline V gene has CDR1 MNHEY and CDR2 SVGEGT. The CDR3 DNA reads TGTGCCAGCAGTTCTAGCGGGAGTTACGAGCAGTACTTC. This translates into CASSSSGSYEQYF.

CDR3 loop: CASSVTGMNTEAFF. The CDR3 coding sequence is TGTGCCAGCAGCGTGACAGGGATGAACACTGAAGCTTTCTTT. The chain uses TRBV6-2 or TRBV6-3 and TRBJ1-1; 7 bases map to TRBD1. CDR3 length equals 14 residues. V was pared by 6 bases and J by 0 bases, with 4 bases of the junction left unmatched. The germline V gene has CDR1 MNHEY and CDR2 SVGEGT.

The chain joins TRBV9 to TRBJ2-3, with D maybe TRBD2 (5 bases). Germline V lookup: CDR1 SGDLS, CDR2 YYNGEE. The ends were cut back, 0 bases at V and 6 bases at J, with 8 bases in the middle. The length of the CDR3 is 13 residues. The CDR3, as DNA: TGTGCCAGCAGCGTAGGTAGGAGGGATACGCAGTATTTT. This gives the protein CASSVGRRDTQYF.

For this clone: The sample holds other DNA sequences that translate to the same CDR3. The chain links TRBV18 to TRBJ2-6; 11 bases align to TRBD1. This CDR3 comprises 18 residues. With V trimmed by 1 base and J by 1 base, 3 bases remained unmatched. Germline values: CDR1 KGHSH, CDR2 LQKENI. CDR3 sequence reads: CASSPRTGGGSGANVLTF. CDR3 coding DNA: TGTGCCAGCTCACCACGGACAGGGGGCGGATCTGGGGCCAACGTCCTGACTTTC.

This chain joins TRBV7-9 and TRBJ2-1; 7 bases line up with TRBD2. The germline gives CDR1 SEHNR, CDR2 FQNEAQ (reference sequence). The CDR3 has 15 amino acids. With 1 base clipped from V and 5 bases from J, the junction kept 5 bases outside the gene matches. The CDR3 sequence: CASSLGASGNNEQFF. CDR3 bases: TGTGCCAGCAGCTTAGGGGCTAGCGGAAACAATGAGCAGTTCTTC.